The rows below give T cell receptor beta chains drawn from one sample of a study of blood T cell repertoires in COVID-19. This table comes from immunoSEQ multiplex PCR, and its TCRdb copy is limited to in-frame clones, with some not included. The sample shows under 20,000 clones, about 81% of them seen only once. What was sequenced was peripheral blood. Every receptor here comes from a man aged 55 to 70 with acute or convalescent COVID-19. CDR3s include the opening cysteine and the closing phenylalanine or tryptophan. The D gene is left open where the match is weak. The size entry is marked missing in some rows and otherwise reads once, few, many or a size class.

V: TRBV24-1; length: 17; J: TRBJ2-3; size: .; D: .; CDR3: CATSDPWTPGGTDTQYF; DNA: TGTGCCACCAGTGACCCCTGGACCCCCGGGGGCACAGATACGCAGTATTTT
V: TRBV29-1; length: 13; J: TRBJ2-7; size: .; D: .; CDR3: CSVSQHPGDEQYF; DNA: TGCAGCGTTTCTCAACACCCAGGCGACGAGCAGTACTTC
V: TRBV4-1; length: 14; J: TRBJ1-2; size: once; D: .; CDR3: CASSQDGGGYGYTF; DNA: TGCGCCAGCAGCCAAGATGGGGGCGGCTATGGCTACACCTTC
V: TRBV2; length: 13; J: TRBJ2-1; size: .; D: .; CDR3: CASMPNGEAEQFF; DNA: TGTGCCAGCATGCCCAACGGCGAGGCTGAGCAGTTCTTC
V: TRBV6-4; length: 16; J: TRBJ1-5; size: .; D: TRBD1; CDR3: CASSDTDREGNQPQHF; DNA: TGTGCCAGCAGTGACACTGACAGGGAAGGTAATCAGCCCCAGCATTTT
V: TRBV10-3; length: 12; J: TRBJ2-7; size: .; D: TRBD2; CDR3: CAISEAGDEQYF; DNA: TGTGCCATCAGTGAGGCGGGGGACGAGCAGTACTTC
V: TRBV27; length: 15; J: TRBJ1-1; size: .; D: TRBD1; CDR3: CASSLKPTGEGEAFF; DNA: TGTGCCAGCAGTTTAAAGCCGACAGGGGAAGGTGAAGCTTTCTTT
V: TRBV4-1; length: 15; J: TRBJ1-2; size: .; D: .; CDR3: CASSQIYGQHYGYTF; DNA: TGCGCCAGCAGCCAAATTTACGGACAGCACTATGGCTACACCTTC
V: TRBV10-3; length: 16; J: TRBJ2-7; size: .; D: .; CDR3: CAISEFGRAGSGEQYF; DNA: TGTGCCATCAGTGAGTTTGGACGCGCAGGCTCGGGGGAGCAGTACTTC
V: TRBV28; length: 17; J: TRBJ2-5; size: .; D: .; CDR3: CASTPGGGGRKGETQYF; DNA: TGTGCCAGCACTCCGGGGGGAGGGGGGCGAAAGGGAGAGACCCAGTACTTC
V: TRBV12-3/TRBV12-4; length: 11; J: TRBJ2-2; size: few; D: TRBD1; CDR3: CAGQGTGELFF; DNA: TGTGCCGGACAGGGGACCGGGGAGCTGTTTTTT
V: TRBV18; length: 14; J: TRBJ1-3; size: .; D: .; CDR3: CASSPLEPPGTIYF; DNA: TGTGCCAGCTCACCCCTCGAACCCCCCGGCACCATATATTTT
V: TRBV5-1; length: 15; J: TRBJ1-4; size: .; D: TRBD1; CDR3: CASSLGGTVNEKLFF; DNA: TGCGCCAGCAGCTTGGGCGGGACAGTGAATGAAAAACTGTTTTTT
V: TRBV2; length: 11; J: TRBJ2-3; size: .; D: .; CDR3: CATSYTDTQYF; DNA: TGTGCCACCTCCTACACAGATACGCAGTATTTT
V: TRBV2; length: 16; J: TRBJ2-5; size: .; D: TRBD2; CDR3: CASSESRLGGKETQYF; DNA: TGTGCCAGCAGCGAGAGTCGGCTCGGGGGGAAAGAGACCCAGTACTTC
V: TRBV7-9; length: 15; J: TRBJ2-1; size: few; D: TRBD1; CDR3: CASSPGQGFYNEQFF; DNA: TGTGCCAGCAGCCCCGGACAGGGCTTTTACAATGAGCAGTTCTTC
V: TRBV18; length: 15; J: TRBJ1-1; size: few; D: .; CDR3: CASSPDQGLNTEAFF; DNA: TGTGCCAGCTCACCAGATCAGGGCCTGAACACTGAAGCTTTCTTT
V: TRBV7-2; length: 15; J: TRBJ1-1; size: .; D: .; CDR3: CASSVRQTVNTEAFF; DNA: TGTGCCAGCAGCGTACGACAGACCGTGAACACTGAAGCTTTCTTT
V: TRBV27; length: 18; J: TRBJ2-1; size: .; D: TRBD1; CDR3: CASSLEGQGRKSYNEQFF; DNA: TGTGCCAGCAGTTTAGAGGGACAGGGTAGGAAATCCTACAATGAGCAGTTCTTC
V: TRBV5-1; length: 15; J: TRBJ1-2; size: .; D: .; CDR3: CASSAGGDWGEGYTF; DNA: TGCGCCAGCAGCGCCGGGGGTGATTGGGGCGAAGGCTACACCTTC
V: TRBV5-1; length: 17; J: TRBJ1-3; size: .; D: .; CDR3: CASSLAGGAYSGNTIYF; DNA: TGCGCCAGCAGCTTGGCCGGAGGGGCCTACTCTGGAAACACCATATATTTT
V: TRBV7-2; length: 14; J: TRBJ1-4; size: .; D: .; CDR3: CASSFVGGGEKLFF; DNA: TGTGCCAGCAGCTTTGTCGGGGGAGGCGAAAAACTGTTTTTT
V: TRBV9; length: 17; J: TRBJ2-2; size: .; D: TRBD2; CDR3: CASSVGATSGDTGELFF; DNA: TGTGCCAGCAGCGTAGGGGCGACTAGCGGGGACACCGGGGAGCTGTTTTTT
V: TRBV28; length: 15; J: TRBJ1-2; size: .; D: .; CDR3: CASSTTGLANYGYTF; DNA: TGTGCCAGCAGTACCACAGGATTGGCGAACTATGGCTACACCTTC
V: TRBV18; length: 18; J: TRBJ1-4; size: .; D: TRBD1; CDR3: CASSRSGTGGATNEKLFF; DNA: TGTGCCAGCTCACGGTCCGGGACAGGGGGAGCAACTAATGAAAAACTGTTTTTT
V: TRBV7-9; length: 13; J: TRBJ2-1; size: .; D: .; CDR3: CASSLGANNEQFF; DNA: TGTGCCAGCAGCTTAGGGGCCAACAATGAGCAGTTCTTC
V: TRBV7-9; length: 15; J: TRBJ1-1; size: .; D: .; CDR3: CASSPGSGGDTEAFF; DNA: TGTGCCAGCAGCCCCGGGTCCGGGGGGGACACTGAAGCTTTCTTT
V: TRBV14; length: 15; J: TRBJ2-5; size: .; D: TRBD2; CDR3: CASSQDRGGIETQYF; DNA: TGTGCCAGCAGCCAAGATCGGGGAGGGATAGAGACCCAGTACTTC
V: TRBV19; length: 18; J: TRBJ1-2; size: .; D: .; CDR3: CASMGEANPSPTNYGYTF; DNA: TGTGCCAGTATGGGGGAGGCGAACCCTTCCCCCACTAACTATGGCTACACCTTC
V: TRBV6-1; length: 14; J: TRBJ2-3; size: .; D: .; CDR3: CASSESGLTDTQYF; DNA: TGTGCCAGCAGTGAGAGTGGTCTCACAGATACGCAGTATTTT
V: TRBV25-1; length: 18; J: TRBJ1-3; size: .; D: TRBD1; CDR3: CASSEHPRTGRSGNTIYF; DNA: TGTGCCAGCAGTGAACACCCCCGGACAGGGCGCTCTGGAAACACCATATATTTT
V: TRBV2; length: 18; J: TRBJ2-5; size: .; D: TRBD2; CDR3: CASSELPSGGTDSETQYF; DNA: TGTGCCAGCAGTGAATTGCCTAGCGGGGGGACAGATTCAGAGACCCAGTACTTC
V: TRBV5-4; length: 14; J: TRBJ2-2; size: once; D: .; CDR3: CASSPGGDTGELFF; DNA: TGTGCCAGCAGCCCGGGGGGCGACACCGGGGAGCTGTTTTTT
V: TRBV2; length: 14; J: TRBJ1-2; size: few; D: TRBD1; CDR3: CASSEERGRDGYTF; DNA: TGTGCCAGCAGTGAAGAAAGGGGGCGAGATGGCTACACCTTC
V: TRBV27; length: 14; J: TRBJ2-7; size: .; D: TRBD1; CDR3: CASSLGQGVHEQYF; DNA: TGTGCCAGCAGTTTGGGTCAGGGGGTGCACGAGCAGTACTTC
V: TRBV5-1; length: 12; J: TRBJ2-7; size: once; D: .; CDR3: CASRELSYEQYF; DNA: TGCGCCAGCCGGGAGTTGTCCTACGAGCAGTACTTC
V: TRBV6-5; length: 14; J: TRBJ1-6; size: .; D: TRBD1; CDR3: CASSPDRGDSPLHF; DNA: TGTGCCAGCAGTCCCGACAGGGGAGATTCACCCCTCCACTTT
V: TRBV6-5; length: 11; J: TRBJ2-3; size: .; D: .; CDR3: CASSLTDTQYF; DNA: TGTGCCAGCAGTCTCACAGATACGCAGTATTTT
V: TRBV6-1; length: 17; J: TRBJ1-4; size: .; D: .; CDR3: CASSERGGWGTNEKLFF; DNA: TGTGCCAGCAGTGAAAGGGGGGGCTGGGGAACTAATGAAAAACTGTTTTTT
V: TRBV19; length: 15; J: TRBJ2-7; size: .; D: .; CDR3: CASSESTGGFYEQYF; DNA: TGTGCCAGTAGTGAGTCAACAGGTGGGTTCTACGAGCAGTACTTC
V: TRBV4-1; length: 12; J: TRBJ2-7; size: .; D: .; CDR3: CASSHYEGEQYF; DNA: TGCGCCAGCAGCCACTACGAGGGCGAGCAGTACTTC
V: TRBV5-1; length: 14; J: TRBJ2-2; size: few; D: .; CDR3: CASHQGTNTGELFF; DNA: TGCGCCAGCCACCAGGGAACGAACACCGGGGAGCTGTTTTTT
V: TRBV6-6; length: 16; J: TRBJ1-5; size: .; D: .; CDR3: CASTKGGGGERQPQHF; DNA: TGTGCCAGCACCAAAGGTGGGGGGGGAGAGCGCCAGCCCCAGCATTTT
V: TRBV2; length: 15; J: TRBJ1-5; size: .; D: .; CDR3: CASSEAAISNQPQHF; DNA: TGTGCCAGCAGTGAAGCGGCAATCAGCAATCAGCCCCAGCATTTT
V: TRBV7-3; length: 14; J: TRBJ2-3; size: .; D: TRBD2; CDR3: CASSLTGRADTQYF; DNA: TGTGCCAGCAGCTTAACAGGGAGGGCAGATACGCAGTATTTT
V: TRBV7-9; length: 14; J: TRBJ1-1; size: .; D: .; CDR3: CASSEEGVSTEAFF; DNA: TGTGCCAGCAGCGAAGAGGGGGTGAGCACTGAAGCTTTCTTT
V: TRBV9; length: 15; J: TRBJ2-7; size: .; D: .; CDR3: CASSVGGEKDYEQYF; DNA: TGTGCCAGCAGCGTAGGGGGAGAGAAAGACTACGAGCAGTACTTC
V: TRBV30; length: 13; J: TRBJ1-2; size: .; D: .; CDR3: CASRTVTNYGYTF; DNA: TGTGCCTCCCGGACAGTGACTAACTATGGCTACACCTTC
V: TRBV7-3; length: 14; J: TRBJ2-3; size: .; D: TRBD2; CDR3: CASSLGTRTDTQYF; DNA: TGTGCCAGCAGCTTAGGGACTAGGACAGATACGCAGTATTTT
V: TRBV25-1; length: 14; J: TRBJ2-7; size: .; D: TRBD1; CDR3: CAIQGRDRLKSGYF; DNA: TGTGCCATCCAAGGCCGGGACAGGTTAAAATCCGGGTACTTC
V: TRBV29-1; length: 12; J: TRBJ1-2; size: .; D: TRBD1; CDR3: CSADRLNYGYTF; DNA: TGCAGCGCGGACAGGCTTAACTATGGCTACACCTTC
V: TRBV24-1; length: 13; J: TRBJ1-5; size: .; D: .; CDR3: CATQQGSNQPQHF; DNA: TGTGCCACGCAACAGGGTAGCAATCAGCCCCAGCATTTT
V: TRBV12-3/TRBV12-4; length: 13; J: TRBJ1-1; size: few; D: .; CDR3: CASSLREADEAFF; DNA: TGTGCCAGCAGTTTAAGGGAGGCCGATGAAGCTTTCTTT
V: TRBV9; length: 15; J: TRBJ1-3; size: .; D: .; CDR3: CASSVGQVNGNTIYF; DNA: TGTGCCAGCAGCGTAGGACAGGTGAATGGAAACACCATATATTTT
V: TRBV12-3/TRBV12-4; length: 13; J: TRBJ1-2; size: .; D: .; CDR3: CASNLGKSNGYTF; DNA: TGTGCCAGCAACCTCGGGAAATCTAATGGCTACACCTTC
V: TRBV27; length: 13; J: TRBJ1-6; size: .; D: .; CDR3: CASSIHINSPLHF; DNA: TGTGCCAGCAGCATACATATCAATTCACCCCTCCACTTT
V: TRBV5-8; length: 17; J: TRBJ2-7; size: .; D: TRBD2; CDR3: CASSLVRSSGGSYEQYF; DNA: TGTGCCAGCAGCTTGGTGCGGAGTAGCGGGGGTTCCTACGAGCAGTACTTC
V: TRBV19; length: 14; J: TRBJ1-1; size: .; D: TRBD1; CDR3: CASSRDRVVTEAFF; DNA: TGTGCCAGTAGTCGGGACAGGGTGGTCACTGAAGCTTTCTTT